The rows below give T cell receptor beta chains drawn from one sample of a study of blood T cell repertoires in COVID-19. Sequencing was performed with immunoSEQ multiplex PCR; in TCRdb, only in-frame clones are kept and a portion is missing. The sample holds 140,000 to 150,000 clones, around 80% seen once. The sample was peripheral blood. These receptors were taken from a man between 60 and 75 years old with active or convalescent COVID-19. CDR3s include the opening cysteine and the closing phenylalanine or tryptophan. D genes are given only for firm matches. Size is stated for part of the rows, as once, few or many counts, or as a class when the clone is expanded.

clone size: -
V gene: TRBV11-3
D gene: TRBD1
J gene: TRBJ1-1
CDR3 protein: CASSPRTGGETEAFF
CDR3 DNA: TGTGCCAGCAGCCCGCGGACAGGGGGCGAAACTGAAGCTTTCTTT

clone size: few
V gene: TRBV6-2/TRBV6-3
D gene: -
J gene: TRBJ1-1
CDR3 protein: CASSSPFRGLDTEAFF
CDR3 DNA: TGTGCCAGCAGTTCCCCATTCCGGGGTCTAGACACTGAAGCTTTCTTT

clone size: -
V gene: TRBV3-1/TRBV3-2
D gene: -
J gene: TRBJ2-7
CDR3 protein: CASSRAGKGEQYF
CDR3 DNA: TGTGCCAGCAGCCGGGCAGGGAAGGGCGAGCAGTACTTC

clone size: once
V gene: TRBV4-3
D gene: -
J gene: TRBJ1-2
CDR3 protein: CASSQELGGGPSRGYTF
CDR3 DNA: TGCGCCAGCAGCCAAGAGCTGGGGGGGGGCCCATCGAGGGGCTACACCTTC

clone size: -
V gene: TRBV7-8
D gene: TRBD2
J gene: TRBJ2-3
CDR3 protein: CASSLVGGRASTDTQYF
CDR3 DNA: TGTGCCAGCAGCTTAGTGGGCGGGAGGGCGAGTACAGATACGCAGTATTTT

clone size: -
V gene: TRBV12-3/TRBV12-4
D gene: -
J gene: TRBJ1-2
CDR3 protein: CASSSGAAGYTF
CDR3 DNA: TGTGCCAGCAGTTCGGGAGCCGCTGGCTACACCTTC

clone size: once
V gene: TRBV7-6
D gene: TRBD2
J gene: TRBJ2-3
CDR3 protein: CASSRRGTSGTSDTQYF
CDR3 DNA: TGTGCCAGCAGCCGACGAGGTACTAGCGGGACCAGCGATACGCAGTATTTT

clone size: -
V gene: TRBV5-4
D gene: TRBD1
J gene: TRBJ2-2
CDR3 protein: CASSPTGQGRYTGELFF
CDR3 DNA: TGTGCCAGCAGCCCCACGGGACAGGGTAGATACACCGGGGAGCTGTTTTTT

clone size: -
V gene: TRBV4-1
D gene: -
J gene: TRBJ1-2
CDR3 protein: CASSQDNAKGYTF
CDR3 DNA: TGCGCCAGCAGCCAAGATAACGCTAAGGGCTACACCTTC

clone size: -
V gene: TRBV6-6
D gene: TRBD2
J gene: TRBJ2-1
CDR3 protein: CASRIEGLAAYNEQFF
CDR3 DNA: TGTGCCAGCAGGATAGAGGGACTAGCGGCCTACAATGAGCAGTTCTTC

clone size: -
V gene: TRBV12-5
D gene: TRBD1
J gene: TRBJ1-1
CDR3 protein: CASDRPTGPNTEAFF
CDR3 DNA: TGTGCTAGTGACCGTCCGACAGGGCCGAACACTGAAGCTTTCTTT

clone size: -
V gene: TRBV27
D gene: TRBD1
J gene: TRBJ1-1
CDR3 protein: CASSPGGGEAFF
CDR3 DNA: TGTGCCAGCAGCCCAGGGGGCGGCGAAGCTTTCTTT

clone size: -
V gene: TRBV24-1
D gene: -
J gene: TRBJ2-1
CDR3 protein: CATSDTGTDNEQFF
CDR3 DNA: TGTGCCACCAGTGATACGGGGACTGACAATGAGCAGTTCTTC

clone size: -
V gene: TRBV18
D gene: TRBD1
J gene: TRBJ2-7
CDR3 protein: CASSPGTEYEQYF
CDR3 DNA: TGTGCCAGCTCACCCGGGACAGAGTACGAGCAGTACTTC

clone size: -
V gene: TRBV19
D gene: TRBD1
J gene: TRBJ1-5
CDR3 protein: CASSVIHGTGNQPQHF
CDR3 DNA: TGTGCCAGTAGTGTCATACACGGGACAGGAAATCAGCCCCAGCATTTT

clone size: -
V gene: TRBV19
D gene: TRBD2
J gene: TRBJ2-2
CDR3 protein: CASHGRADTGELFF
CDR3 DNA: TGTGCCAGTCACGGGAGGGCCGACACCGGGGAGCTGTTTTTT

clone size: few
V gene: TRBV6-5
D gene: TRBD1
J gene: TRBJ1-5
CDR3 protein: CASSWDRWNQPQHF
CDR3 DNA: TGTGCCAGCAGTTGGGACAGGTGGAATCAGCCCCAGCATTTT

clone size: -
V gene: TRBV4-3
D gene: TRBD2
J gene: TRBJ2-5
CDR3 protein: CASSPAGGLGGETQYF
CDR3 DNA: TGCGCCAGCAGCCCAGCGGGGGGGCTTGGAGGGGAGACCCAGTACTTC

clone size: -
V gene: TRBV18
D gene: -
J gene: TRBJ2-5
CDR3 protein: CASSPGPLRQETQYF
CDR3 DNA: TGTGCCAGCTCACCAGGTCCCTTGCGGCAAGAGACCCAGTACTTC

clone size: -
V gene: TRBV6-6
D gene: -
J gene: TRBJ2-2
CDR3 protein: CASSLRGRPNTGELFF
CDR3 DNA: TGTGCCAGCAGTCTAAGGGGAAGACCTAACACCGGGGAGCTGTTTTTT

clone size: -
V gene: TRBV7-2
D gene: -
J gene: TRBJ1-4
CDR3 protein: CASSSQTGINEKLFF
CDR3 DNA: TGTGCCAGCAGCTCCCAGACGGGGATTAATGAAAAACTGTTTTTT

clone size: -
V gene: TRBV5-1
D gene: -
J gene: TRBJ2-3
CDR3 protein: CASSLGWSGGTDTQYF
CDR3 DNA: TGCGCCAGCAGCTTGGGTTGGAGCGGAGGGACAGATACGCAGTATTTT

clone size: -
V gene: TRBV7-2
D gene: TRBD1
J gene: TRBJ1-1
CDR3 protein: CASSPRLQGGKTEAFF
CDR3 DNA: TGTGCCAGCAGCCCGCGCCTACAGGGGGGTAAAACTGAAGCTTTCTTT

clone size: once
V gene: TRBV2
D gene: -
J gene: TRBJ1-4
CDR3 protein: CASMSLGGREKLFF
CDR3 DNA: TGTGCCAGCATGTCCCTCGGGGGTAGAGAAAAACTGTTTTTT

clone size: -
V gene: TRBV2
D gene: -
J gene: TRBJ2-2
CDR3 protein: CASSEPARRGTGELFF
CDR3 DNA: TGTGCCAGCAGTGAACCCGCAAGGAGAGGCACCGGGGAGCTGTTTTTT

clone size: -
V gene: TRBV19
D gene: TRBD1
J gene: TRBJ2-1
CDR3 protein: CASSIDGTETYNEQFF
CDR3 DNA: TGTGCCAGTAGTATAGATGGGACAGAGACTTACAATGAGCAGTTCTTC

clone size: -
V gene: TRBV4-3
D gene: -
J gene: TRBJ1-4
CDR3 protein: CASSQPPAGGMGNEKLFF
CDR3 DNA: TGCGCCAGCAGCCAACCACCCGCGGGGGGGATGGGTAATGAAAAACTGTTTTTT